This T cell receptor beta chain was recorded in a study of T cells after yellow fever vaccination. 5'RACE template switching produced TCR cDNA carrying a universal primer site and UMIs. TCRdb redid the calling of the 5' RACE reads with MiXCR, one entry per CDR3 protein. The sample yields some 550,000 distinct CDR3 sequences, roughly 21% seen once. The CDR3 has 13 amino acids. Germline V gives CDR1 SGHVS, CDR2 FQNEAQ. Trimming cost V 8 bases and J 8 bases, with 16 bases left between them. The sample here was PBMCs, taken 15 days after the yellow fever booster vaccination. The clonotype comes from a man aged 25 to 40 who received the YFV17D yellow fever vaccine. The gene calls are TRBV7-8 and TRBJ2-1, with D uncertain. DNA for the CDR3: TGTGCCAGCCGCACCCCGGCAAGCGATGAGCAGTTCTTC. It encodes CASRTPASDEQFF.